This is a list of T cell receptor beta chains from one sample in a study of neurological immune-mediated disorders. TCRdb used MiXCR to reprocess the 5' RACE reads, holding one entry per CDR3 protein. Counted here are 45,000 or so distinct CDR3 sequences, approximately 11% occurring once; the ten biggest clones make up about 1.3%. Sequences were obtained from PBMCs. These receptors came from a female donor in good health. CDR3s leave out the opening cysteine and the closing phenylalanine or tryptophan. The order of the fields is V gene, D gene, J gene, CDR3 length, CDR3 protein. A D gene is named only where the DNA matches it firmly.

v_call: TRBV12-3/TRBV12-4
d_call: -
j_call: TRBJ2-7
cdr3_length: 10
cdr3_aa: ASSFSQGEQY

v_call: TRBV3-1
d_call: -
j_call: TRBJ2-3
cdr3_length: 15
cdr3_aa: ASSRMTPFGGWDTQY

v_call: TRBV5-5
d_call: TRBD1
j_call: TRBJ1-6
cdr3_length: 12
cdr3_aa: ASRTGTESSPLH

v_call: TRBV5-5
d_call: -
j_call: TRBJ2-3
cdr3_length: 12
cdr3_aa: ASSLSADTDTQY

v_call: TRBV28
d_call: TRBD2
j_call: TRBJ2-3
cdr3_length: 12
cdr3_aa: ASSSGTRTDTQY

v_call: TRBV3-1
d_call: -
j_call: TRBJ2-7
cdr3_length: 12
cdr3_aa: ASSQELNSYEQY

v_call: TRBV6-5
d_call: TRBD1
j_call: TRBJ1-1
cdr3_length: 11
cdr3_aa: AVTGGRNTEAF

v_call: TRBV20-1
d_call: -
j_call: TRBJ1-1
cdr3_length: 9
cdr3_aa: SVQGTTEAF

v_call: TRBV5-1
d_call: -
j_call: TRBJ2-7
cdr3_length: 13
cdr3_aa: ASSDIRDTTSGQY

v_call: TRBV5-1
d_call: TRBD1
j_call: TRBJ2-1
cdr3_length: 12
cdr3_aa: ASSTRGQGDEQF

v_call: TRBV9
d_call: TRBD1
j_call: TRBJ1-4
cdr3_length: 15
cdr3_aa: ASSVGQGARAGEKLF

v_call: TRBV29-1
d_call: TRBD2
j_call: TRBJ2-3
cdr3_length: 12
cdr3_aa: SAGTSGGADTQY

v_call: TRBV20-1
d_call: TRBD2
j_call: TRBJ2-7
cdr3_length: 13
cdr3_aa: SARDRSGLAGELG

v_call: TRBV6-6
d_call: TRBD2
j_call: TRBJ2-7
cdr3_length: 14
cdr3_aa: ASSYSGGDFSYEQY

v_call: TRBV29-1
d_call: TRBD1
j_call: TRBJ1-1
cdr3_length: 10
cdr3_aa: STGTGDTEAF

v_call: TRBV6-6
d_call: -
j_call: TRBJ2-1
cdr3_length: 9
cdr3_aa: ATSRGNEQF

v_call: TRBV4-1
d_call: -
j_call: TRBJ1-3
cdr3_length: 15
cdr3_aa: ASSQDLLTGPGNTIY